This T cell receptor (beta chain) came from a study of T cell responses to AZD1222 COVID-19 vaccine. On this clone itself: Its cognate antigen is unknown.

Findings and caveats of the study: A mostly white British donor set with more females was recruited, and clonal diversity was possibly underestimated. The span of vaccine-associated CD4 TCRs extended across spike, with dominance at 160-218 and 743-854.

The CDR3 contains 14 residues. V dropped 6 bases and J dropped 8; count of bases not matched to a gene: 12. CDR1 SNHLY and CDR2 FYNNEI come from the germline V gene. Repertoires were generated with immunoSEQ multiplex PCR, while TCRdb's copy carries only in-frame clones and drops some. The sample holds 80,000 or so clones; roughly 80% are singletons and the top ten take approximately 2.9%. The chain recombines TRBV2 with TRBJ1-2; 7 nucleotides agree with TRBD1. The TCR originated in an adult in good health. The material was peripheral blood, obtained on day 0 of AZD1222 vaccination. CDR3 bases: TGTGCCAGCAGCGCCAGCGGACAGGTCTTCGGCTACACCTTC. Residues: CASSASGQVFGYTF.